One and the same sample provided the 32 T cell receptor beta chains below, sequenced in a study of control samples from healthy donors and cancer patients. This table comes from immunoSEQ multiplex PCR, and its TCRdb copy is limited to in-frame clones, with some not included. The profile covers 150,000 to 200,000 clones, with about 93% appearing a single time and about 0.64% taken by the ten largest. The specimen was blood. The origin of the receptors is a woman under 40 in good health.

This chain joins TRBV28 and TRBJ1-6, with TRBD1 matching 12 bases. CDR1 is MDHEN, CDR2 SYDVKM, per germline. This CDR3 spans 16 amino acids. The V gene end was trimmed by 6 bases and the J gene end by 10 bases; junction bases not matched to a gene: 10. CDR3 DNA sequence: TGTGCCAGCAGCCAACGGGACAGGGGGCAACGCTCACCCCTCCACTTT. As protein: CASSQRDRGQRSPLHF.

The rearrangement links TRBV3-1 (or the pseudogene TRBV3-2) to TRBJ2-1; 9 nucleotides line up with TRBD2. The V and J ends lost 4 bases and 7 bases, in that order; junction bases with no gene match: 5. Germline V gene sequence: CDR1 LGHDT, CDR2 YNNKEL (reference sequence). The CDR3 is 14 residues long. The CDR3 sequence is CASSLGTSRNEQFF. DNA of the CDR3: TGTGCCAGCAGCCTAGGGACTAGCAGGAATGAGCAGTTCTTC.

DNA of the CDR3: TGTGCCAGCAGCCAGGGGGACAGGGGACCGTATAATTCACCCCTCCACTTT. This codes for CASSQGDRGPYNSPLHF. The V gene is TRBV3-1 (or the pseudogene TRBV3-2), the J gene TRBJ1-6; 10 bases are a match to TRBD1. Germline trimming cut 3 bases from V and 4 bases from J; bases unmatched to any gene: 6. Germline assignment: CDR1 LGHDT and CDR2 YNNKEL (reference sequence). The length of the CDR3 is 17 residues.

This chain uses TRBV5-1 with TRBJ2-3; 8 bases map to TRBD2. The CDR3 spans 16 residues. Germline assignment: CDR1 SGHRS and CDR2 YFSETQ. The V gene end was trimmed by 6 bases and the J gene end by 2 bases; junction bases not matched to a gene: 11. The CDR3 DNA follows: TGCGCCAGCAAAGCGGGGGCAACCGGGGCCACAGATACGCAGTATTTT. Amino acid sequence: CASKAGATGATDTQYF.

This chain joins TRBV2 and TRBJ1-6, with D unresolved. This CDR3 is built from 11 residues. Germline V lookup: CDR1 SNHLY, CDR2 FYNNEI. V shed 11 bases and J shed 7 bases, with 9 bases lying between them. The chain's CDR3 is CACGENSPLHF. CDR3 sequence (DNA): TGTGCCTGCGGGGAGAATTCACCCCTCCACTTT.

This chain connects TRBV5-1 to TRBJ2-7; 8 bases fit TRBD2. Trimming took 2 bases from V and 0 from J; bases not matched to a gene: 10. Germline CDR1 and CDR2: SGHRS and YFSETQ. The CDR3 loop spans 17 amino acids. As DNA, the CDR3 is TGCGCCAGCAGCTTAGGATTAGCGGGACGACGCTCCTACGAGCAGTACTTC. Protein sequence: CASSLGLAGRRSYEQYF.

The rearrangement joins TRBV19 to TRBJ2-3, with a weak D call TRBD2 (5 bases). The V end lost 2 bases, the J end lost 6 bases, and 12 bases lay between the germline ends. Germline V gives CDR1 LNHDA, CDR2 SQIVND (reference sequence). This CDR3 has 14 residues. The CDR3 protein is CASSILAYRDTQYF. The CDR3 DNA reads as TGTGCCAGTAGTATACTAGCCTACCGGGATACGCAGTATTTT. Full variable domain (missing parts from reference TRBV19 and TRBJ2-3): DGGITQSPKYLFRKEGQNVTLSCEQNLNHDAMYWYRQDPGQGLRLIYYSQIVNDFQKGDIAEGYSVSREKKESFPLTVTSAQKNPTAFYLCASSILAYRDTQYFGPGTRLTVL.

This chain connects TRBV4-1 to TRBJ2-7; 9 positions match TRBD2. The CDR3 length is 13 residues. V gave up 9 bases and J gave up 5 bases; unmatched junction bases: 8. Germline V gives CDR1 MGHRA, CDR2 YSYEKL. The CDR3 sequence: CASGAGGSHEQYF. Written as DNA, the CDR3 is TGCGCCAGTGGAGCGGGAGGTAGTCACGAGCAGTACTTC.

This chain joins TRBV29-1 and TRBJ1-1, with D unresolved. The CDR3 is made up of 13 amino acids. The germline gives CDR1 SQVTM, CDR2 ANQGSEA. Trimming removed 4 bases from V and 0 bases from J, with 9 bases in between. DNA for the CDR3: TGCAGCGTTGTTCAACAGATGAACACTGAAGCTTTCTTT. Amino acid sequence: CSVVQQMNTEAFF.

This rearrangement joins TRBV19 to TRBJ2-3, with TRBD1 matching over 7 bases. Germline V CDR1 and CDR2: LNHDA, SQIVND (reference sequence). The V segment lost 6 bases and the J segment 4 bases; nucleotides outside the gene matches: 7. The CDR3 has 14 residues. CDR3 loop: CASRDRRRADTQYF. DNA for the CDR3: TGTGCCAGTAGGGACAGGAGGAGAGCAGATACGCAGTATTTT.

The J gene is TRBJ1-5, the V gene TRBV12-3 or TRBV12-4; tentative D call: TRBD1 (5 bases). CDR3 length: 13 amino acids. With 6 bases removed from V and 6 bases from J, the gap between germline ends came to 12 bases. CDR3 sequence: CASSLFGGQPQHF. In nucleotides, the CDR3 is TGTGCCAGCAGCCTTTTCGGGGGTCAGCCCCAGCATTTT.

The chain links TRBV29-1 to TRBJ1-2, with TRBD1 identical over 7 bases. The CDR3 totals 12 residues. Germline CDR1 and CDR2: SQVTM and ANQGSEA. V lost 6 bases and J lost 4; bases outside the gene matches: 5. CDR3 sequence (DNA): TGCAGCGTGGGGGACAGCCTCTATGGCTACACCTTC. Translation gives CSVGDSLYGYTF.

The chain carries TRBV24-1 and TRBJ2-2, with D unclear. Looked up from germline, CDR1 is KGHDR and CDR2 is SFDVKD. Deletions cut 6 bases from V and 2 bases from J, with 21 bases between. The CDR3 covers 18 residues. CDR3 residues: CATSHSRLDDANTGELFF. CDR3 nucleotides: TGTGCCACCAGTCACTCCCGCTTGGACGACGCAAACACCGGGGAGCTGTTTTTT.

The rearrangement uses TRBV5-4 and TRBJ2-7, with D hard to call. CDR3 size: 16 residues. The germline V gene encodes CDR1 SGHNT and CDR2 YYREEE (reference sequence). With 0 bases removed from V and 0 bases from J, the gap between germline ends came to 13 bases. The CDR3: CASSLAPAVSSYEQYF. The CDR3 DNA reads TGTGCCAGCAGCTTGGCCCCAGCAGTAAGCTCCTACGAGCAGTACTTC.

The CDR3 nucleotides read TGTGCCAGTAGCGGGGCGGGGGGCTGGACTGAAGCTTTCTTT. Amino acids: CASSGAGGWTEAFF. This rearrangement joins TRBV19 to TRBJ1-1; D might be TRBD1 (6 bases). In germline, CDR1 is LNHDA, CDR2 SQIVND (reference sequence). The V and J ends lost 6 bases and 5 bases respectively, with 16 bases between them. CDR3 length: 14 residues.

The V call is TRBV4-1, the J call TRBJ2-2, with TRBD1 as a possible D gene (6 bases). V lost 5 bases and J lost 7, with 20 bases in between. The CDR3 is 16 residues long. Germline assignment: CDR1 MGHRA and CDR2 YSYEKL. The CDR3 here is CASSEGRPRGYGELFF. CDR3 DNA: TGCGCCAGCAGCGAGGGCCGCCCCAGGGGATACGGGGAGCTGTTTTTT.

The chain joins TRBV6-5 to TRBJ2-2; TRBD2 matches 8 bases. The CDR3 is made up of 16 amino acids. Trimming took 0 bases from V and 7 from J; bases not matched to a gene: 7. Per germline, CDR1 MNHEY and CDR2 SVGAGI. The CDR3 DNA sequence: TGTGCCAGCAGTTACTCCGGGCGGGAGGCAGTCGGGGAGCTGTTTTTT. As protein: CASSYSGREAVGELFF.

V gene TRBV4-2 combines with J gene TRBJ1-4, with TRBD1 matching over 7 bases. After removal of 5 bases from V and 7 bases from J, the junction contained 7 bases not matched to a gene. The CDR3 contains 14 residues. The germline V gene has CDR1 LGHNA and CDR2 YNFKEQ. CDR3 sequence (DNA): TGTGCCAGCAGCGCCTCAGGGGGTGGTGAAAAACTGTTTTTT. Protein product: CASSASGGGEKLFF.

Only one count was recorded for this clone. The rearrangement links TRBV14 to TRBJ1-2; D remains ambiguous. The CDR3 covers 13 residues. CDR1 SGHDN and CDR2 FVKESK come from the germline V gene. The V and J ends lost 4 bases and 4 bases respectively, with 10 bases between them. The CDR3 DNA follows: TGTGCCAGCAGCCCCTCGACCGGCTATGGCTACACCTTC. Translation gives CASSPSTGYGYTF.

The chain combines TRBV28 with TRBJ1-5, with D unclear. The V end lost 1 base, the J end lost 1 base, and 11 bases lay between the germline ends. The CDR3 sequence is 16 residues long. CDR1 and CDR2 from the germline V gene are MDHEN and SYDVKM. The CDR3 spells CASSLSPGESNQPQHF. The CDR3 DNA reads as TGTGCCAGCAGTTTATCACCGGGAGAGAGCAATCAGCCCCAGCATTTT.

Here the CDR3 DNA reads TGTGCCACCGGGACAGGGAGGATGAACACTGAAGCTTTCTTT. Translation: CATGTGRMNTEAFF. The V gene is TRBV5-5, the J gene TRBJ1-1, with 9 nucleotides matching TRBD1. The junction had 6 bases not matched to a gene; V was cut back by 9 bases and J by 0 bases. The CDR3 extends over 14 amino acids. Germline-derived CDR1 and CDR2 are SGHKS and YYEKEE (reference sequence).

The DNA of the CDR3 is TGTGCCAGCAGCTTATTAGCAGGCACTACTAGGGACACTGAAGCTTTCTTT. Residues: CASSLLAGTTRDTEAFF. The chain uses TRBV7-9 and TRBJ1-1; D not resolved. The V end lost 2 bases, the J end lost 3 bases, and 19 bases lay between the germline ends. Germline V CDR1 and CDR2: SEHNR, FQNEAQ (reference sequence). The CDR3 is 17 residues long.

The gene calls are TRBV12-3 or TRBV12-4 and TRBJ2-7; 7 bases are a match to TRBD2. Germline trimming cut 8 bases from V and 6 bases from J; bases unmatched to any gene: 10. The CDR3 runs to 13 residues. CDR3 DNA sequence: TGTGCCAGCGGCTATACGGGAGGTCGCGAGCAGTACTTC. It yields the protein CASGYTGGREQYF.

The gene calls are TRBV7-9 and TRBJ2-1; the D gene is possibly TRBD1 (5 bases). The CDR3 sequence is 15 residues long. The germline gives CDR1 SEHNR, CDR2 FQNEAQ (reference sequence). V dropped 1 base and J dropped 7 bases, with 14 bases sitting between them. The CDR3 region is CASSLVLRGKNEQFF. The CDR3 DNA reads as TGTGCCAGCAGCTTAGTTTTAAGGGGTAAGAATGAGCAGTTCTTC. The variable domain in full, completed from reference TRBV7-9 and TRBJ2-1, reads DTGVSQNPRHKITKRGQNVTFRCDPISEHNRLYWYRQTLGQGPEFLTYFQNEAQLEKSRLLSDRFSAERPKGSFSTLEIQRTEQGDSAMYLCASSLVLRGKNEQFFGPGTRLTVL.

This chain joins TRBV6-5 and TRBJ2-7, with 8 bases identical to TRBD2. The CDR3 length is 15 residues. Germline V CDR1 and CDR2: MNHEY, SVGAGI. Germline trimming cut 5 bases from V and 2 bases from J; bases unmatched to any gene: 8. DNA of the CDR3: TGTGCCAGCAGTCCCGGGACTAGTACGCCCTACGAGCAGTACTTC. This translates into CASSPGTSTPYEQYF.

The chain employs TRBV11-1 and TRBJ2-3; tentatively, D is TRBD2 (6 bases). Trimming removed 5 bases at V and 5 bases at J, with 14 bases between. The CDR3 is made up of 14 amino acids. The germline V gene encodes CDR1 SGHAT and CDR2 FQDESV (reference sequence). The CDR3 coding sequence is TGTGCCAGCAGCCCAGTGCGGGGTTTAGATACGCAGTATTTT. Amino acids: CASSPVRGLDTQYF. Based on the CDR3 plus reference TRBV11-1 and TRBJ2-3, the full variable domain is EAEVAQSPRYKITEKSQAVAFWCDPISGHATLYWYRQILGQGPELLVQFQDESVVDDSQLPKDRFSAERLKGVDSTLKIQPAELGDSAMYLCASSPVRGLDTQYFGPGTRLTVL.

This chain connects TRBV6-2 or TRBV6-3 to TRBJ2-5; the match to TRBD2 covers 8 bases. Germline V gene lookup returns CDR1 MNHEY and CDR2 SVGEGT. The CDR3 has 18 amino acids. Trimming removed 4 bases from V and 5 bases from J; junction bases left unmatched: 18. This CDR3 reads CASSWSALTGGQGETQYF. CDR3 nucleotides: TGTGCCAGCAGTTGGTCCGCCCTAACGGGAGGGCAGGGCGAGACCCAGTACTTC.

V and J are TRBV19 and TRBJ2-7, with TRBD1 identical over 9 bases. The CDR3 covers 16 residues. Trimming at V came to 5 bases and at J to 2 bases, leaving 10 bases not matched to a gene. CDR1 LNHDA and CDR2 SQIVND come from the germline V gene (reference sequence). The CDR3, as DNA: TGTGCCAGTAGTGTCGATTATGGGACAGGGACCTACGAGCAGTACTTC. It encodes CASSVDYGTGTYEQYF.

J is TRBJ2-5 and V is TRBV2; D unresolved. The germline CDR1 and CDR2 sequences are SNHLY and FYNNEI. The V gene lost 6 bases and the J gene lost 2 bases, with 4 bases spanning the gap. The CDR3 is 11 residues long. Here the CDR3 reads CASREQETQYF. The CDR3 coding sequence is TGTGCCAGCAGGGAACAAGAGACCCAGTACTTC.

V gene TRBV6-2 or TRBV6-3 combines with J gene TRBJ1-1; TRBD1 matches at 7 bases. V lost 0 bases and J lost 3; bases outside the gene matches: 4. Germline lookup yields CDR1 MNHEY and CDR2 SVGEGT. The CDR3 is 15 amino acids. This chain's CDR3 is CASSYSPGGYTEAFF. CDR3 DNA sequence: TGTGCCAGCAGTTACTCGCCAGGGGGATACACTGAAGCTTTCTTT.

The sample holds one count of this clone. Germline is not matched at one junction end, which may reflect a read error. The rearrangement uses TRBV7-7 and TRBJ1-1; D is uncertain. CDR3 length: 13 residues. Germline V gives CDR1 SSHAT, CDR2 FNYEAQ (reference sequence). The CDR3 protein is CASSLNKNTEAFF. DNA of the CDR3: TGTGCTAGCAGCTTGAATAAGAACACTGAAGCTTTCTTT.

The rearrangement joins TRBV4-1 to TRBJ2-7; D could derive from TRBD1 or TRBD2 (5 bases each). The CDR3 totals 14 residues. Trimming cost V 4 bases and J 3 bases, with 13 bases left between them. CDR1 is MGHRA, CDR2 YSYEKL, per germline. CDR3 bases: TGCGCCAGCAGCCTCCGGGACGGCCGCTACGAGCAGTACTTC. Amino acid sequence: CASSLRDGRYEQYF.